This entry is about one TCR beta chain. Antigen unknown. This table comes from immunoSEQ multiplex PCR, and its TCRdb copy is limited to in-frame clones, with some not included. The sample gives about 93,000 clones, approximately 86% of which show up once; about 6% is in the top ten. This entry belongs to a study of T cell responses to AZD1222 COVID-19 vaccine. About the study: The study pooled second doses at about 4 or about 12 weeks. Study-level findings and limits: Close to half of spike-specific TCRs reportedly recognize unmutated variant regions. At study baseline, merely five or six AZD1222 recipients were seropositive. Samples come after the peak T cell response, not at day 14.

In germline, CDR1 is KGHSH, CDR2 LQKENI. The CDR3 is 14 amino acids. Between the trimmed V and J ends, which lost 3 bases and 2 bases, there was a span of 10 bases. This clonotype was sampled from an adult in good health. The gene calls are TRBV18 and TRBJ1-2; TRBD1 is a possible D gene (6 bases). The input for sequencing was peripheral blood, taken on day 0 of AZD1222 vaccination. The CDR3 is CASSPGDNNYGYTF. CDR3 bases: TGTGCCAGCTCACCCGGGGACAACAACTATGGCTACACCTTC.